Described below is a single TCR beta chain sequence and its context. Antigen: not known. Sequenced by immunoSEQ multiplex PCR; TCRdb stores in-frame clones only, minus some. The sample lists approximately 400,000 clones, roughly four fifths occurring once. The sample's treatment: approximately 18 received Ad26.COV2.S at low or high dose, single or two shots; roughly five received placebo; per-sample allocation not given. Following the first vaccine or placebo injection, samples were taken on day 63. Vaccination employed an Ad26 vector expressing the Wuhan-strain SARS-CoV-2 spike. This sample was taken from a study of Ad26.COV2.S vaccination and SARS-CoV-2 variants. Whole-study findings and limits: Measurement of non-spike TCR breadth gave similar results in vaccine and placebo recipients. Post-vaccination spike-specific CD8+ and CD4+ T cell responses reportedly had substantial breadth.

The germline CDR1 and CDR2 sequences are SGDLS and YYNGEE. The CDR3 is made up of 17 amino acids. Trimming at V came to 4 bases and at J to 7 bases, leaving 20 bases not matched to a gene. This clonotype originated in a person between 18 and 65 years old who received the Ad26.COV2.S COVID-19 vaccine or a placebo. Sequencing used peripheral blood, obtained in a trial of Ad26.COV2.S vaccine versus placebo. The chain has TRBV9 and TRBJ2-7; 7 positions agree with TRBD2. Here the CDR3 reads CASSPRSPSGTIGEQYF. CDR3 bases: TGTGCCAGCAGCCCCCGCAGCCCTAGCGGAACAATCGGGGAGCAGTACTTC.